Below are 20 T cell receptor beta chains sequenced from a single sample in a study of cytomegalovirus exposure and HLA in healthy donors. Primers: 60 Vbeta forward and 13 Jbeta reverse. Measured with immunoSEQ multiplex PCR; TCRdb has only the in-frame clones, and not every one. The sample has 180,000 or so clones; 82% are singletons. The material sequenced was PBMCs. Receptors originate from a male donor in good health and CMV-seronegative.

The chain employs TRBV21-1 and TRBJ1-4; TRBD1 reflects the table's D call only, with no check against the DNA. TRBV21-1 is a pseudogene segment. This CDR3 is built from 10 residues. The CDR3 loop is CARSGEKLFF. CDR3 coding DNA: TGTGCCAGGTCAGGGGAAAAACTGTTTTTT.

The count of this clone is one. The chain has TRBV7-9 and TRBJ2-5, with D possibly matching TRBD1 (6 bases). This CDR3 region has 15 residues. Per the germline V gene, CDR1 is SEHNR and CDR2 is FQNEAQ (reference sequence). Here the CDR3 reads CGIQKDRTYQETQYF. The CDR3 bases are TGTGGCATCCAAAAAGACAGGACGTACCAAGAGACCCAGTACTTC.

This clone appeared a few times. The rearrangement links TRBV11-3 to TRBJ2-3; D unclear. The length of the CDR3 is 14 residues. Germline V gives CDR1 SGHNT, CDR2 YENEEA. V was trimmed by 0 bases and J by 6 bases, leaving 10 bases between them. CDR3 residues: CASSLDRFPDTQYF. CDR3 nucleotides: TGTGCCAGCAGCTTAGATCGGTTCCCTGATACGCAGTATTTT. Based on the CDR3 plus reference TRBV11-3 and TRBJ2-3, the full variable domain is EAGVVQSPRYKIIEKKQPVAFWCNPISGHNTLYWYLQNLGQGPELLIRYENEEAVDDSQLPKDRFSAERLKGVDSTLKIQPAELGDSAVYLCASSLDRFPDTQYFGPGTRLTVL.

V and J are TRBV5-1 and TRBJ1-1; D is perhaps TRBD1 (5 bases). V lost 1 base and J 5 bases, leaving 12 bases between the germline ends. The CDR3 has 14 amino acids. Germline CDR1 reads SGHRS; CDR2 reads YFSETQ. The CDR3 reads CASSLYIGGTEAFF. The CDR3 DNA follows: TGCGCCAGCAGCTTGTACATTGGGGGGACTGAAGCTTTCTTT.

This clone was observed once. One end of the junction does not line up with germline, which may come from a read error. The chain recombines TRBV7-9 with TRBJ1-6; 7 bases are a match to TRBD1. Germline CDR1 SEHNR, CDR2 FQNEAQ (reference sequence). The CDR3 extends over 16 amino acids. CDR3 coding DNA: TGTTCCAGCAGGCGGACGGGCGGCAGGGGGAATTCACCCCTCCACTTT. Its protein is CSSRRTGGRGNSPLHF. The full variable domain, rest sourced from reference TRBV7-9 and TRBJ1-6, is DTGVSQNPRHKITKRGQNVTFRCDPISEHNRLYWYRQTLGQGPEFLTYFQNEAQLEKSRLLSDRFSAERPKGSFSTLEIQRTEQGDSAMYLCSSRRTGGRGNSPLHFGNGTRLTVT.

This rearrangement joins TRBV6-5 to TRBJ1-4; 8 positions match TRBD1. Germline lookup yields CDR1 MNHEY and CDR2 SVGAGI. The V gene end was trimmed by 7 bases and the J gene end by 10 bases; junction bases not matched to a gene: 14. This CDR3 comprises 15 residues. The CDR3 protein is CASTVVAGGLGKLFF. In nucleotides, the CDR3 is TGTGCCAGCACCGTTGTCGCAGGGGGCCTTGGAAAACTGTTTTTT.

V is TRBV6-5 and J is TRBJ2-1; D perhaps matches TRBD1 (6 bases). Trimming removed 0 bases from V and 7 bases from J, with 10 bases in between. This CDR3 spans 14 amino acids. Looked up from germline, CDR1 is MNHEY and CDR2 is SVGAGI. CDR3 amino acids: CASSYSGARNEQFF. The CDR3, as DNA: TGTGCCAGCAGTTACTCGGGGGCGCGAAATGAGCAGTTCTTC.

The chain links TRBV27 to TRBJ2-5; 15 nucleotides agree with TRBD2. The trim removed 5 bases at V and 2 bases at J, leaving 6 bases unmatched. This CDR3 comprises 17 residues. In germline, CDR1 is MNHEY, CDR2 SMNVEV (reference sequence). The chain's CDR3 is CASSRGLAGGIQETQYF. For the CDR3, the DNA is TGTGCCAGCAGTAGGGGACTAGCGGGAGGCATACAAGAGACCCAGTACTTC.

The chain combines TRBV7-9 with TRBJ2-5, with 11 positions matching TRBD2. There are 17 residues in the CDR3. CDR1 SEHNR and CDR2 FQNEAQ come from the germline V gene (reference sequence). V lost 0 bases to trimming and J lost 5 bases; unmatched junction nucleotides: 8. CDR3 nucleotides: TGTGCCAGCAGCTTAGCGATAACGACTAGCGGGGTTGAGACCCAGTACTTC. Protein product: CASSLAITTSGVETQYF.

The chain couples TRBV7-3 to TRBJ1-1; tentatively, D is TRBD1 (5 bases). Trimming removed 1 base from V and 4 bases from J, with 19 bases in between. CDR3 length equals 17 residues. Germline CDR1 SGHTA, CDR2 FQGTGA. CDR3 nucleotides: TGTGCCAGCAGCTTAAAACCCTTAGGGTCGGGGGGCACTGAAGCTTTCTTT. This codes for CASSLKPLGSGGTEAFF.

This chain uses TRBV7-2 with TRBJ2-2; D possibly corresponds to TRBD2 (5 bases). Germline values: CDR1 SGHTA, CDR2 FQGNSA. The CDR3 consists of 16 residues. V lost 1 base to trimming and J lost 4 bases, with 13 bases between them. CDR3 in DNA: TGTGCCAGCAGCTTAGTGAGCGGTTGGGGCACCGGGGAGCTGTTTTTT. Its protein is CASSLVSGWGTGELFF.

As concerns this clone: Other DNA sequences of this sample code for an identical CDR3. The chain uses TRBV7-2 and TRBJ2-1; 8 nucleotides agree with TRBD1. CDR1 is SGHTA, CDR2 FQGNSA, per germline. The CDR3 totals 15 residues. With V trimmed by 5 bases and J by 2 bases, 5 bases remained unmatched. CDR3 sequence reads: CASSPDRGTYNEQFF. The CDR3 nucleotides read TGTGCCAGCAGCCCTGACAGGGGTACCTACAATGAGCAGTTCTTC. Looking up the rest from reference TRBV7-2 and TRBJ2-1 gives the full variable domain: GAGVSQSPSNKVTEKGKDVELRCDPISGHTALYWYRQSLGQGLEFLIYFQGNSAPDKSGLPSDRFSAERTGGSVSTLTIQRTQQEDSAVYLCASSPDRGTYNEQFFGPGTRLTVL.

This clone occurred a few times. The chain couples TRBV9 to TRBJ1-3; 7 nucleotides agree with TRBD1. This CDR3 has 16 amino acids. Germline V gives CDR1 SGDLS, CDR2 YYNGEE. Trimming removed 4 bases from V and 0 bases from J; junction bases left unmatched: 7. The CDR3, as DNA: TGTGCCAGCAGCATTTCCGGGACAGCCTCTGGAAACACCATATATTTT. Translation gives CASSISGTASGNTIYF.

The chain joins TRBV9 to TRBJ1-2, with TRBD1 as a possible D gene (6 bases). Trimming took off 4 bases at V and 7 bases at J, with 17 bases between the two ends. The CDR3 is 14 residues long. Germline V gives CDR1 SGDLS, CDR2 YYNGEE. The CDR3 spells CASSIEQGWGGYTF. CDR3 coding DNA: TGTGCCAGCAGCATAGAACAGGGATGGGGTGGCTACACCTTC. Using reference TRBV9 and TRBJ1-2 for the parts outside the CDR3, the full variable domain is DSGVTQTPKHLITATGQRVTLRCSPRSGDLSVYWYQQSLDQGLQFLIQYYNGEERAKGNILERFSAQQFPDLHSELNLSSLELGDSALYFCASSIEQGWGGYTFGSGTRLTVV.

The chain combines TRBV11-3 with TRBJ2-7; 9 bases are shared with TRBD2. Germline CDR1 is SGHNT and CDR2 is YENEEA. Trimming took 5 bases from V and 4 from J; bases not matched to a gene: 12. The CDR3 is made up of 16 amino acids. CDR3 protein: CASSPPTAGGGYEQYF. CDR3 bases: TGTGCCAGCAGCCCACCTACAGCGGGAGGAGGTTACGAGCAGTACTTC.

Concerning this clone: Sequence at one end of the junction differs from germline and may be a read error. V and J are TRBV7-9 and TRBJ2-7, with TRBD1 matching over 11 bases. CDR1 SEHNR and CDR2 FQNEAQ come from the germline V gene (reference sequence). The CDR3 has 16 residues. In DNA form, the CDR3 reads TGTTCCAGCAGCCCCACCCTGGGACAGGGGGACTACGAGCAGTACTTC. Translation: CSSSPTLGQGDYEQYF.

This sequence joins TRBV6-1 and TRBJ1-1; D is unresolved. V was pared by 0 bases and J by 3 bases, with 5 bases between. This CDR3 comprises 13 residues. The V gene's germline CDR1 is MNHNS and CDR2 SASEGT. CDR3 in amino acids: CASSEAMYTEAFF. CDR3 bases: TGTGCCAGCAGTGAAGCTATGTACACTGAAGCTTTCTTT.

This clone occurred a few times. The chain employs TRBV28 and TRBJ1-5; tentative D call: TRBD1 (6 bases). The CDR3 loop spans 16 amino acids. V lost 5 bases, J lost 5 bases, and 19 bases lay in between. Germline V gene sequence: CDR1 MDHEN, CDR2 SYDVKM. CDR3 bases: TGTGCCAGCAGTGAGAAGGCCGGGACACCTTATCAGCCCCAGCATTTT. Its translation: CASSEKAGTPYQPQHF.

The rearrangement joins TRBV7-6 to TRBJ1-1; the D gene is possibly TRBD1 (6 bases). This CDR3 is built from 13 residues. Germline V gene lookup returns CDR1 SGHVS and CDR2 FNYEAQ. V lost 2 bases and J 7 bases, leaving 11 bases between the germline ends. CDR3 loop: CASSLRTDSEAFF. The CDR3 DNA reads TGTGCCAGCAGCTTAAGGACAGACAGTGAAGCTTTCTTT.

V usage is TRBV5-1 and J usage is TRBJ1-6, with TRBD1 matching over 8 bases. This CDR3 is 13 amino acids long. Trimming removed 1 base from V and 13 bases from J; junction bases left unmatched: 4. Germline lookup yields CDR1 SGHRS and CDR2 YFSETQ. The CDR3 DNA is TGCGCCAGCAGCTTGAAAGGGGACAGGCCCCTCCACTTT. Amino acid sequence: CASSLKGDRPLHF.